This T cell receptor beta chain was sequenced for a study of blood T cell repertoires in COVID-19. V was shortened by 5 bases and J by 0 bases, with 16 bases between the two germline ends. The CDR3 runs 16 residues. The germline V gene encodes CDR1 MNHEY and CDR2 SMNVEV (reference sequence). Repertoires were generated with immunoSEQ multiplex PCR, while TCRdb's copy carries only in-frame clones and drops some. The sample carries around 250,000 clones, roughly four fifths recorded once. The chain recombines TRBV27 with TRBJ1-1, with D possibly being TRBD1 (6 bases). Sequenced material: peripheral blood. This receptor was identified in a young woman with acute or convalescent COVID-19. CDR3 sequence: CASSDRTENMNTEAFF. CDR3 nucleotide sequence: TGTGCCAGCAGTGACCGGACAGAGAATATGAACACTGAAGCTTTCTTT.